The 16 T cell receptor beta chains presented below share a single source sample, sequenced in a study of T-cell memory formation after mild COVID-19. TCRdb reanalysed the 5' RACE reads using MiXCR and keeps one entry per CDR3 protein. Of around 200,000 distinct CDR3 sequences in the sample, roughly 20% were seen once. Sequences were obtained from PBMCs or a T cell subset sorted from them (not recorded which). Source of these receptors: a man between 18 and 29 years old who had mild COVID-19 (a few samples of this study predate the infection). Cell type and time point are not known.

This clonotype was seen a handful of times. This chain connects TRBV29-1 to TRBJ1-2; D may be TRBD1 (5 bases). The V gene's germline CDR1 is SQVTM and CDR2 ANQGSEA. CDR3 length: 13 amino acids. The V gene lost 2 bases and the J gene lost 1 base, with 8 bases spanning the gap. The CDR3 reads CSVERTYNYGYTF. For the CDR3, the DNA is TGCAGCGTTGAAAGGACATATAACTATGGCTACACCTTC.

The rearrangement joins TRBV6-5 to TRBJ2-2, with D hard to call. Germline CDR1 and CDR2: MNHEY and SVGAGI. V gave up 2 bases and J gave up 6 bases, with 10 bases separating them. The CDR3 runs to 14 residues. The CDR3 DNA is TGTGCCAGCAGTTACAGTGGCCCTCCCGGGGAGCTGTTTTTT. Translating gives CASSYSGPPGELFF.

This clonotype occurred a few times. V gene TRBV15 combines with J gene TRBJ2-3, with D tentatively TRBD2 (6 bases). Deletions cut 3 bases from V and 6 bases from J, with 13 bases between. This CDR3 is built from 14 residues. Looked up from germline, CDR1 is LNHNV and CDR2 is YYDKDF (reference sequence). CDR3 nucleotides: TGTGCCACCAGCAGGGGCGGGACCGGCGATACGCAGTATTTT. The encoded protein is CATSRGGTGDTQYF.

This clonotype was seen a handful of times. V gene TRBV12-3 or TRBV12-4 combines with J gene TRBJ2-6; a possible D gene is TRBD2 (6 bases). CDR3 length equals 16 residues. V was trimmed by 5 bases and J by 3 bases, leaving 14 bases between them. DNA for the CDR3: TGTGCCAGCAGTCCCACCGGGACTTTTGGGGCCAACGTCCTGACTTTC. Amino acids: CASSPTGTFGANVLTF.

The rearrangement joins TRBV6-5 to TRBJ2-7; the D is unclear. This CDR3 is 14 amino acids long. Looked up from germline, CDR1 is MNHEY and CDR2 is SVGAGI. V was shortened by 2 bases and J by 2 bases, with 10 bases between the two germline ends. The CDR3 coding sequence is TGTGCCAGCAGTTACCTCCGGAACGCCTACGAGCAGTACTTC. Encoded protein: CASSYLRNAYEQYF.

The V and J genes are TRBV9 and TRBJ1-2, with D possibly being TRBD1 (6 bases). CDR1 and CDR2 (germline): SGDLS, YYNGEE. The CDR3 has 14 residues. The V and J ends lost 4 bases and 3 bases respectively, with 13 bases between them. CDR3 residues: CASSPHGGDYGYTF. CDR3 in DNA: TGTGCCAGCAGCCCCCACGGGGGCGACTATGGCTACACCTTC. Complete variable domain (other parts from reference TRBV9 and TRBJ1-2): DSGVTQTPKHLITATGQRVTLRCSPRSGDLSVYWYQQSLDQGLQFLIQYYNGEERAKGNILERFSAQQFPDLHSELNLSSLELGDSALYFCASSPHGGDYGYTFGSGTRLTVV.

There are a few counts of this clonotype. The chain employs TRBV15 and TRBJ2-2; no firm D call. V was pared by 3 bases and J by 1 base, with 3 bases between. The CDR3 spans 13 residues. The germline gives CDR1 LNHNV, CDR2 YYDKDF (reference sequence). The chain's CDR3 is CATSSWNTGELFF. DNA of the CDR3: TGTGCCACCAGCAGTTGGAACACCGGGGAGCTGTTTTTT. The entire variable domain, with the rest obtained from reference TRBV15 and TRBJ2-2, is as follows: DAMVIQNPRYQVTQFGKPVTLSCSQTLNHNVMYWYQQKSSQAPKLLFHYYDKDFNNEADTPDNFQSRRPNTSFCFLDIRSPGLGDTAMYLCATSSWNTGELFFGEGSRLTVL.

This clonotype appeared a few times. The rearrangement joins TRBV20-1 to TRBJ1-5; TRBD1 agrees at 10 bases. This CDR3 is 12 amino acids long. The V segment lost 3 bases and the J segment 15 bases; nucleotides outside the gene matches: 8. Germline V gene data show CDR1 as DFQATT and CDR2 as SNEGSKA (reference sequence). CDR3 loop: CSASGTGDLLHF. DNA for the CDR3: TGCAGTGCTAGTGGGACAGGGGATCTGTTGCATTTT.

The chain combines TRBV28 with TRBJ2-7; D gene uncertain. Trimming cost V 2 bases and J 0 bases, with 5 bases left between them. Germline V gene sequence: CDR1 MDHEN, CDR2 SYDVKM. This CDR3 comprises 13 residues. This CDR3 reads CASSLPGSYEQYV. The CDR3 bases are TGTGCCAGCAGTTTACCAGGCTCCTACGAGCAGTACGTC.

In this sample, this clonotype turned up a few times. The chain links TRBV5-4 to TRBJ2-7; 7 bases match TRBD1. The trim removed 4 bases at V and 3 bases at J, leaving 7 bases unmatched. From germline, CDR1 is SGHNT and CDR2 YYREEE (reference sequence). CDR3 length: 14 amino acids. The CDR3 loop is CASSNRQGGYEQYF. The CDR3 region has the DNA TGTGCCAGCAGCAACAGACAGGGTGGCTACGAGCAGTACTTC.

The chain employs TRBV5-8 and TRBJ2-7; 10 positions match TRBD1. Trimming took 3 bases from V and 2 from J; bases not matched to a gene: 5. The CDR3 has 15 residues. Per the germline V gene, CDR1 is SGHTS and CDR2 is YDEGEE. The CDR3 protein is CASSSGQGIAYEQYV. CDR3 sequence (DNA): TGTGCCAGCAGCTCGGGACAGGGGATTGCCTACGAGCAGTACGTC.

This clonotype was counted a few times. V gene TRBV7-6 combines with J gene TRBJ2-5, with 12 bases lining up with TRBD2. CDR3 length: 16 residues. Trimming at V came to 5 bases and at J to 5 bases, leaving 9 bases not matched to a gene. The germline gives CDR1 SGHVS, CDR2 FNYEAQ. CDR3: CASSTMTSGGSETQYF. CDR3 sequence (DNA): TGTGCCAGCAGCACCATGACTAGCGGGGGCTCGGAGACCCAGTACTTC.

In DNA, the CDR3 is TGTGCCAGCAGCCTCCTGTTCGCAGATACGCAGTATTTT. Translation: CASSLLFADTQYF. The rearrangement links TRBV6-5 to TRBJ2-3; D remains unclear. Germline V CDR1 and CDR2: MNHEY, SVGAGI. The CDR3 sequence is 13 residues long. V was clipped by 6 bases and J by 4 bases, with 11 bases between them.

V is TRBV7-3 and J is TRBJ2-3; 7 positions match TRBD1. V dropped 11 bases and J dropped 0; count of bases not matched to a gene: 11. Per germline, CDR1 SGHTA and CDR2 FQGTGA. The CDR3 is 15 amino acids. In DNA, the CDR3 is TGTGCCCTGGATTTGTTGGGACAGAGCACAGATACGCAGTATTTT. Protein product: CALDLLGQSTDTQYF. Full variable domain (rest looked up from reference TRBV7-3 and TRBJ2-3): GAGVSQTPSNKVTEKGKYVELRCDPISGHTALYWYRQSLGQGPEFLIYFQGTGAADDSGLPNDRFFAVRPEGSVSTLKIQRTERGDSAVYLCALDLLGQSTDTQYFGPGTRLTVL.

The V and J genes are TRBV10-3 and TRBJ2-3; D perhaps matches TRBD2 (7 bases). Germline assignment: CDR1 ENHRY and CDR2 SYGVKD. The CDR3 is made up of 15 amino acids. Between the trimmed V and J ends, which lost 4 bases and 2 bases, there was a span of 13 bases. The DNA for the CDR3 is TGTGCCATCAGTGGGCGCGGGGGCACCACAGATACGCAGTATTTT. It translates to CAISGRGGTTDTQYF.

This clonotype was observed once. The V gene is TRBV7-9, the J gene TRBJ1-2; D remains ambiguous. Trimming pared 5 bases from V and 7 bases from J, leaving 11 bases between. Germline V lookup: CDR1 SEHNR, CDR2 FQNEAQ (reference sequence). CDR3 length: 12 amino acids. CDR3 nucleotide sequence: TGTGCCAGCAGCGCCTCAGCGGGTGGCTACACCTTC. Protein sequence: CASSASAGGYTF.